One and the same sample provided the 25 T cell receptor beta chains below, sequenced in a study of blood T cell repertoires in COVID-19. Generated by immunoSEQ multiplex PCR, the TCRdb table keeps only in-frame clones and is missing some. The repertoire holds fewer than 100,000 clones, with around nine tenths as singletons. Sample: peripheral blood. The receptor set was obtained from a woman of 80 years or more with acute or convalescent COVID-19.

The chain couples TRBV12-5 to TRBJ2-3; D remains unclear. This CDR3 comprises 14 residues. CDR1 LGHNT and CDR2 FRNRAP come from the germline V gene. V shed 0 bases and J shed 6 bases, with 10 bases lying between them. The CDR3 sequence: CASGLVPQSDTQYF. The DNA for the CDR3 is TGTGCTAGTGGTTTGGTACCCCAGTCGGATACGCAGTATTTT. The whole variable domain, filled in from reference TRBV12-5 and TRBJ2-3, reads DARVTQTPRHKVTEMGQEVTMRCQPILGHNTVFWYRQTMMQGLELLAYFRNRAPLDDSGMPKDRFSAEMPDATLATLKIQPSEPRDSAVYFCASGLVPQSDTQYFGPGTRLTVL.

This clone was seen once. The chain uses TRBV9 and TRBJ1-2, with D tentatively TRBD1 (6 bases). Between the trimmed V and J ends, which lost 4 bases and 0 bases, there was a span of 16 bases. Germline loops: CDR1 SGDLS, CDR2 YYNGEE. The CDR3 runs 16 residues. CDR3 coding DNA: TGTGCCAGCAGCAGGGACATTCAGATGGCTAACTATGGCTACACCTTC. Translated, it gives CASSRDIQMANYGYTF.

This clone was found a few times. The chain combines TRBV4-1 with TRBJ1-3, with TRBD1 as a possible D gene (5 bases). In germline, CDR1 is MGHRA, CDR2 YSYEKL. The V end was cut by 0 bases, the J end by 9 bases, with 15 bases between. The CDR3 runs 15 residues. In DNA form, the CDR3 reads TGCGCCAGCAGCCAAGAAGCAGGGCTCCGAGGCACCATATATTTT. This sequence encodes CASSQEAGLRGTIYF.

J is TRBJ1-3 and V is TRBV29-1, with a weak D call TRBD1 (5 bases). Deletions cut 7 bases from V and 2 bases from J, with 9 bases between. The CDR3 spans 12 residues. Germline lookup yields CDR1 SQVTM and CDR2 ANQGSEA. The CDR3 is CSALTAGNTIYF. CDR3 in DNA: TGCAGCGCACTGACAGCTGGAAACACCATATATTTT.

This clone has only one observation. This chain joins TRBV18 and TRBJ2-7; 14 bases map to TRBD2. Germline CDR1 is KGHSH and CDR2 is LQKENI. V was pared by 3 bases and J by 2 bases, with 6 bases of the junction left unmatched. There are 17 residues in the CDR3. CDR3 amino acids: CASSPVWTSGGTYEQYF. CDR3 nucleotide sequence: TGTGCCAGCTCACCGGTCTGGACTAGCGGGGGGACCTACGAGCAGTACTTC. Complete variable domain (other parts from reference TRBV18 and TRBJ2-7): NAGVMQNPRHLVRRRGQEARLRCSPMKGHSHVYWYRQLPEEGLKFMVYLQKENIIDESGMPKERFSAEFPKEGPSILRIQQVVRGDSAAYFCASSPVWTSGGTYEQYFGPGTRLTVT.

This clone was counted a single time. The chain recombines TRBV7-9 with TRBJ1-2; D not certain. The CDR3 has 12 residues. Germline-derived CDR1 and CDR2 are SEHNR and FQNEAQ (reference sequence). Trimming removed 3 bases at V and 6 bases at J, with 8 bases between. CDR3 amino acids: CASSFGENGYTF. DNA of the CDR3: TGTGCCAGCAGCTTCGGGGAGAATGGCTACACCTTC.

This clone has just one count. The rearrangement joins TRBV2 to TRBJ2-3, with TRBD2 identical over 12 bases. Germline V gives CDR1 SNHLY, CDR2 FYNNEI. The CDR3 consists of 16 residues. Trimming took 5 bases from V and 6 from J; bases not matched to a gene: 9. CDR3 nucleotides: TGTGCCAGCAGTCACCTAGCGGGAGGGCCGAGGGATACGCAGTATTTT. Residues: CASSHLAGGPRDTQYF.

The gene calls are TRBV19 and TRBJ2-1; TRBD2 matches at 8 bases. The CDR3 spans 17 residues. Germline CDR1 is LNHDA and CDR2 is SQIVND (reference sequence). V gave up 3 bases and J gave up 0 bases; unmatched junction bases: 7. The CDR3: CASSMMTSESSYNEQFF. In DNA form, the CDR3 reads TGTGCCAGTAGTATGATGACTAGCGAAAGCTCCTACAATGAGCAGTTCTTC.

V gene TRBV2 combines with J gene TRBJ2-3, with D possibly being TRBD1 (6 bases). Trimming cost V 2 bases and J 1 base, with 16 bases left between them. Germline values: CDR1 SNHLY, CDR2 FYNNEI. There are 17 residues in the CDR3. The CDR3 is CASSELSYRVGTDTQYF. CDR3 in DNA: TGTGCCAGCAGTGAATTGTCGTACAGGGTAGGCACAGATACGCAGTATTTT. Based on the CDR3 plus reference TRBV2 and TRBJ2-3, the full variable domain is EPEVTQTPSHQVTQMGQEVILRCVPISNHLYFYWYRQILGQKVEFLVSFYNNEISEKSEIFDDQFSVERPDGSNFTLKIRSTKLEDSAMYFCASSELSYRVGTDTQYFGPGTRLTVL.

This chain joins TRBV9 and TRBJ1-4; the D gene is possibly TRBD1 (6 bases). CDR1 and CDR2 (germline): SGDLS, YYNGEE. Between the trimmed V and J ends, which lost 0 bases and 3 bases, there was a span of 12 bases. The CDR3 covers 16 residues. The CDR3 DNA is TGTGCCAGCAGCGTAGACCAGGGGTTTTCTAATGAAAAACTGTTTTTT. Amino acids: CASSVDQGFSNEKLFF.

This rearrangement joins TRBV6-5 to TRBJ1-1; D remains unclear. V was trimmed by 6 bases and J by 1 base, leaving 6 bases between them. The CDR3 is 12 residues long. Germline lookup yields CDR1 MNHEY and CDR2 SVGAGI. The CDR3 sequence is CASREKNTEAFF. The CDR3 bases are TGTGCCAGCAGAGAGAAGAACACTGAAGCTTTCTTT.

The gene calls are TRBV24-1 and TRBJ2-1; 14 nucleotides line up with TRBD2. V lost 3 bases, J lost 7 bases, and 4 bases stayed unmatched. The CDR3 contains 16 residues. Germline V gene sequence: CDR1 KGHDR, CDR2 SFDVKD. CDR3 loop: CATSDRLAGGWNEQFF. In nucleotides, the CDR3 is TGTGCCACCAGTGATCGACTAGCGGGAGGGTGGAATGAGCAGTTCTTC.

V gene TRBV7-6 combines with J gene TRBJ2-7; 9 bases fit TRBD2. The CDR3 is 16 residues long. The V and J ends lost 0 bases and 3 bases, in that order; junction bases with no gene match: 6. Germline CDR1 is SGHVS and CDR2 is FNYEAQ. The CDR3 loop is CASSLASSGGNYEQYF. The CDR3 DNA is TGTGCCAGCAGCTTAGCGTCGAGCGGGGGGAACTACGAGCAGTACTTC.

The CDR3 sequence: CASSLARQGRSYEQYF. CDR3 DNA: TGTGCCAGCAGCTTAGCTCGACAGGGGAGGTCCTACGAGCAGTACTTC. The chain is built from TRBV7-2 and TRBJ2-7; 8 bases are a match to TRBD1. This CDR3 is 16 amino acids long. Per the germline V gene, CDR1 is SGHTA and CDR2 is FQGNSA. Unmatched junction bases numbered 5, after V lost 0 bases and J lost 1 base.

The chain has TRBV28 and TRBJ1-2, with a tentative D call TRBD1 (5 bases). Trimming stripped 1 base from V and 5 bases from J, with 14 bases between. There are 15 residues in the CDR3. In germline, CDR1 is MDHEN, CDR2 SYDVKM. The CDR3 DNA sequence: TGTGCCAGCAGTTTATATATATCGGGGGTTTATGGCTACACCTTC. It encodes CASSLYISGVYGYTF.

This rearrangement joins TRBV11-2 to TRBJ1-1; 8 nucleotides align to TRBD1. Germline V gene sequence: CDR1 SGHAT, CDR2 FQNNGV. The CDR3 loop spans 13 amino acids. The ends lost 5 bases at V and 4 bases at J; junction bases unmatched: 3. CDR3 residues: CASSPGTGTEAFF. The CDR3 nucleotides are TGTGCCAGCAGCCCCGGGACAGGCACTGAAGCTTTCTTT.

The chain links TRBV10-3 to TRBJ1-2; TRBD1 aligns across 7 bases. The CDR3 runs to 14 residues. CDR1 is ENHRY and CDR2 is SYGVKD in the germline V gene. V shed 2 bases and J 8 bases; nucleotides not matched to a gene: 8. In DNA form, the CDR3 reads TGTGCCATCAGTGAGCCCGCAGGGGGGAACGGCTACACCTTC. Translated, it gives CAISEPAGGNGYTF.

The genes are TRBV5-1 and TRBJ2-1; 7 positions agree with TRBD1. Per germline, CDR1 SGHRS and CDR2 YFSETQ. This CDR3 comprises 15 residues. V lost 4 bases to trimming and J lost 3 bases; unmatched junction nucleotides: 7. CDR3 amino acids: CASSDIGTVYNEQFF. CDR3 coding DNA: TGCGCCAGCAGCGACATTGGGACAGTCTACAATGAGCAGTTCTTC. The entire variable domain, with the rest obtained from reference TRBV5-1 and TRBJ2-1, is as follows: KAGVTQTPRYLIKTRGQQVTLSCSPISGHRSVSWYQQTPGQGLQFLFEYFSETQRNKGNFPGRFSGRQFSNSRSEMNVSTLELGDSALYLCASSDIGTVYNEQFFGPGTRLTVL.

J is TRBJ2-1 and V is TRBV19; 7 nucleotides match TRBD2. Losses at the gene ends were 3 bases for V and 4 bases for J; bases not matched to a gene: 6. This CDR3 has 15 amino acids. Germline V CDR1 and CDR2: LNHDA, SQIVND (reference sequence). Here the CDR3 reads CASSISASGYNEQFF. The CDR3, as DNA: TGTGCCAGTAGTATCTCCGCTAGCGGTTACAATGAGCAGTTCTTC. Using reference TRBV19 and TRBJ2-1 for the parts outside the CDR3, the full variable domain is DGGITQSPKYLFRKEGQNVTLSCEQNLNHDAMYWYRQDPGQGLRLIYYSQIVNDFQKGDIAEGYSVSREKKESFPLTVTSAQKNPTAFYLCASSISASGYNEQFFGPGTRLTVL.

The chain has TRBV25-1 and TRBJ2-3, with 8 positions matching TRBD2. Germline V lookup: CDR1 MGHDK, CDR2 SYGVNS. Trimming took 2 bases from V and 3 from J; bases not matched to a gene: 1. This CDR3 is 14 amino acids long. The CDR3 loop is CASSEAGGTDTQYF. DNA of the CDR3: TGTGCCAGCAGTGAAGCGGGAGGAACAGATACGCAGTATTTT.

The chain employs TRBV29-1 and TRBJ1-2; D may be TRBD1 (6 bases). The length of the CDR3 is 15 residues. From germline, CDR1 is SQVTM and CDR2 ANQGSEA. V lost 6 bases, J lost 4 bases, and 21 bases lay in between. The CDR3 DNA is TGCAGCGTGGCCGCCAGGCCAGGGGATAGCTATGGCTACACCTTC. As protein: CSVAARPGDSYGYTF.

V and J are TRBV21-1 and TRBJ1-5; TRBD1, the D gene given by the table, was not confirmed from the DNA. TRBV21-1 counts as a pseudogene. The CDR3 totals 16 residues. The CDR3 region is CASSKTGQGRNQPQHF. CDR3 coding DNA: TGTGCCAGCAGCAAAACCGGACAGGGGCGCAATCAGCCCCAGCATTTT.

This clone was seen only once. J is TRBJ2-5 and V is TRBV3-1 (or the pseudogene TRBV3-2); D might be TRBD1 (6 bases). Trimming cost V 4 bases and J 1 base, with 10 bases left between them. The CDR3 consists of 14 residues. Germline V gives CDR1 LGHDT, CDR2 YNNKEL (reference sequence). DNA of the CDR3: TGTGCCAGCAGCCTCGGACAGTTCCAAGAGACCCAGTACTTC. Encoded protein: CASSLGQFQETQYF.

The genes are TRBV19 and TRBJ2-6; 12 nucleotides line up with TRBD1. Germline lookup yields CDR1 LNHDA and CDR2 SQIVND (reference sequence). The CDR3 spans 18 residues. With 5 bases clipped from V and 4 bases from J, the junction kept 9 bases outside the gene matches. CDR3 region: CASSAPGQGARGANVLTF. CDR3 in DNA: TGTGCCAGTAGTGCCCCGGGACAGGGGGCGCGAGGGGCCAACGTCCTGACTTTC.

In nucleotides, the CDR3 is TGTGCCAGCAGCCCGGGGGACACCGGGGAGCTGTTTTTT. Protein product: CASSPGDTGELFF. The chain carries TRBV7-3 and TRBJ2-2; possibly TRBD2 for D (6 bases). The germline V gene has CDR1 SGHTA and CDR2 FQGTGA. This CDR3 comprises 13 residues. The V end was cut by 5 bases, the J end by 3 bases, with 7 bases between.